The 18 T cell receptor beta chains below all came from one sample that was sequenced in a study of T cell responses to AZD1222 COVID-19 vaccine. Here immunoSEQ multiplex PCR was the method, and the copy in TCRdb shows in-frame clones only, minus some. Altogether about 81,000 clones are present, 90% being singletons, with the ten largest covering approximately 5%. The material was peripheral blood, obtained 28 days after the second AZD1222 dose. The receptors derive from an adult who received the AZD1222 COVID-19 vaccine.

The chain recombines TRBV7-9 with TRBJ2-1; 14 nucleotides agree with TRBD2. The CDR3 totals 16 residues. V dropped 5 bases and J dropped 6; count of bases not matched to a gene: 6. Germline lookup yields CDR1 SEHNR and CDR2 FQNEAQ (reference sequence). The CDR3 DNA reads TGTGCCAGCAGCACGACTAGCGGGGGGGCCGGCAATGAGCAGTTCTTC. Translation: CASSTTSGGAGNEQFF.

V and J are TRBV5-4 and TRBJ1-2; D unclear. The CDR3 loop spans 13 amino acids. Trimming took 0 bases from V and 6 from J, leaving 9 bases between them. Germline CDR1 reads SGHNT; CDR2 reads YYREEE (reference sequence). The CDR3 sequence is CASSLVQAHGYTF. The CDR3 DNA reads TGTGCCAGCAGCTTGGTCCAGGCCCATGGCTACACCTTC.

The rearrangement joins TRBV16 to TRBJ1-5; possibly TRBD1 for D (5 bases). The germline V and J ends were trimmed by 6 bases and 5 bases, with 17 bases remaining between them. The CDR3 runs to 15 residues. The germline V gene encodes CDR1 KGHSY and CDR2 FQNENV. The CDR3 DNA reads TGTGCCAGCAGACCCGACAGTGGAGGAGATCAGCCCCAGCATTTT. It is translated as CASRPDSGGDQPQHF.

CDR3 protein: CASSTITYEQYF. The CDR3 DNA is TGTGCCAGCAGTACGATTACCTACGAGCAGTACTTC. V and J are TRBV28 and TRBJ2-7; D gene ambiguous. Between the trimmed V and J ends, which lost 5 bases and 2 bases, there was a span of 7 bases. Germline V gene lookup returns CDR1 MDHEN and CDR2 SYDVKM. CDR3 length: 12 amino acids.

The chain recombines TRBV9 with TRBJ1-3, with no clear D. This CDR3 region has 14 residues. The V end lost 5 bases, the J end lost 2 bases, and 11 bases lay between the germline ends. The germline V gene has CDR1 SGDLS and CDR2 YYNGEE. CDR3 amino acids: CASRRSEAGNTIYF. The CDR3 coding sequence is TGTGCCAGCAGGCGGAGTGAAGCTGGAAACACCATATATTTT.

The chain has TRBV7-9 and TRBJ1-1; D unclear. This CDR3 has 16 residues. The V gene lost 5 bases and the J gene lost 2 bases, with 18 bases spanning the gap. The germline V gene encodes CDR1 SEHNR and CDR2 FQNEAQ (reference sequence). The CDR3 reads CASSVYLPSGNTEAFF. CDR3 nucleotide sequence: TGTGCCAGCAGCGTATACCTCCCCTCGGGAAACACTGAAGCTTTCTTT. The full variable domain, in which reference TRBV7-9 and TRBJ1-1 provide the parts outside the CDR3, is DTGVSQNPRHKITKRGQNVTFRCDPISEHNRLYWYRQTLGQGPEFLTYFQNEAQLEKSRLLSDRFSAERPKGSFSTLEIQRTEQGDSAMYLCASSVYLPSGNTEAFFGQGTRLTVV.

The rearrangement uses TRBV7-9 and TRBJ1-5; 10 nucleotides match TRBD1. The V gene's germline CDR1 is SEHNR and CDR2 FQNEAQ (reference sequence). The CDR3 runs to 14 residues. The V segment lost 5 bases and the J segment 6 bases; nucleotides outside the gene matches: 4. The chain's CDR3 is CASSPDRGFQPQHF. CDR3 in DNA: TGTGCCAGCAGCCCGGACAGGGGGTTTCAGCCCCAGCATTTT.

This chain joins TRBV3-1 (or the pseudogene TRBV3-2) and TRBJ1-3; D is unclear. V lost 0 bases to trimming and J lost 1 base, with 13 bases between them. The CDR3 consists of 17 residues. Germline-derived CDR1 and CDR2 are LGHDT and YNNKEL (reference sequence). CDR3 bases: TGTGCCAGCAGCCAAGAATACAGCGTTACTTCTGGAAACACCATATATTTT. Its protein product is CASSQEYSVTSGNTIYF.

The V call is TRBV6-1, the J call TRBJ1-5; 7 nucleotides line up with TRBD1. The J segment lost 4 bases and the V segment lost 2 bases, leaving 17 bases of the junction unmatched. The CDR3 contains 19 residues. Germline V gene data show CDR1 as MNHNS and CDR2 as SASEGT. The CDR3 region has the DNA TGTGCCAGCAGTGAATTCATGTACCGGGACAGCTTAGAGAATCAGCCCCAGCATTTT. Encoded protein: CASSEFMYRDSLENQPQHF.

Only a few counts were recorded for this clone. This sequence joins TRBV7-9 and TRBJ2-6; no clear D. The CDR3 spans 17 residues. The V end lost 2 bases, the J end lost 0 bases, and 11 bases lay between the germline ends. Germline V gene data show CDR1 as SEHNR and CDR2 as FQNEAQ (reference sequence). CDR3 loop: CASSLLFHGSGANVLTF. In DNA form, the CDR3 reads TGTGCCAGCAGCTTACTGTTCCATGGCTCTGGGGCCAACGTCCTGACTTTC.

V gene TRBV6-2 or TRBV6-3 combines with J gene TRBJ2-2; the match to TRBD2 covers 13 bases. The junction had 3 bases not matched to a gene; V was cut back by 2 bases and J by 0 bases. The CDR3 is made up of 18 amino acids. The germline V gene has CDR1 MNHEY and CDR2 SVGEGT. CDR3 sequence (DNA): TGTGCCAGCAGTTACACTACTAGCGGGGGGGCGAACACCGGGGAGCTGTTTTTT. Protein sequence: CASSYTTSGGANTGELFF.

This chain uses TRBV28 with TRBJ1-2; weak D call: TRBD1 (5 bases). This CDR3 has 12 residues. Trimming left V 2 bases short and J 8 bases short, with 9 bases between. Germline assignment: CDR1 MDHEN and CDR2 SYDVKM. CDR3 region: CASSLTGAGYTF. DNA of the CDR3: TGTGCCAGCAGTTTAACCGGGGCAGGCTACACCTTC.

The chain links TRBV12-3 or TRBV12-4 to TRBJ1-1; D remains ambiguous. CDR3 size: 11 residues. V was clipped by 1 base and J by 7 bases, with 4 bases between them. The CDR3 is CASSLGGEAFF. CDR3 DNA: TGTGCCAGCAGTTTAGGTGGTGAAGCTTTCTTT.

J is TRBJ1-2 and V is TRBV7-8; D is uncertain. CDR1 SGHVS and CDR2 FQNEAQ come from the germline V gene. Trimming cost V 0 bases and J 2 bases, with 10 bases left between them. The CDR3 has 15 amino acids. CDR3 nucleotide sequence: TGTGCCAGCAGCTTAGCGTTACAGTTGAACTATGGCTACACCTTC. It translates to CASSLALQLNYGYTF.

The chain links TRBV27 to TRBJ1-3; 8 positions agree with TRBD1. The CDR3 covers 14 residues. Trimming at V came to 8 bases and at J to 3 bases, leaving 6 bases not matched to a gene. In germline, CDR1 is MNHEY, CDR2 SMNVEV (reference sequence). The CDR3 protein is CASADRGYGNTIYF. The CDR3 DNA follows: TGTGCCAGCGCCGACAGGGGTTATGGAAACACCATATATTTT.

A word on this clone: At one boundary the junction diverges from the germline segment, which might be a read error. This sequence joins TRBV7-7 and TRBJ1-3; 9 bases line up with TRBD1. CDR3 length equals 14 residues. The germline V gene encodes CDR1 SSHAT and CDR2 FNYEAQ (reference sequence). CDR3 nucleotides: TGTGCTAGCAGCCCAGGGACAGGGGGAAACACCATATATTTT. Protein product: CASSPGTGGNTIYF. Complete variable domain (other parts from reference TRBV7-7 and TRBJ1-3): GAGVSQSPRYKVTKRGQDVTLRCDPISSHATLYWYQQALGQGPEFLTYFNYEAQPDKSGLPSDRFSAERPEGSISTLTIQRTEQRDSAMYRCASSPGTGGNTIYFGEGSWLTVV.

The CDR3 region has the DNA TGCAGTGCTAGTGACAACGTGAGGCCCTCGGACGAGCAGTACTTC. It codes for CSASDNVRPSDEQYF. The V and J genes are TRBV20-1 and TRBJ2-7; D is unresolved. The length of the CDR3 is 15 residues. Germline V gives CDR1 DFQATT, CDR2 SNEGSKA (reference sequence). V shed 3 bases and J shed 5 bases, with 20 bases lying between them.

This rearrangement joins TRBV7-9 to TRBJ2-7; D might be TRBD1 (5 bases). The germline V gene encodes CDR1 SEHNR and CDR2 FQNEAQ (reference sequence). CDR3 length equals 13 residues. Trimming took 5 bases from V and 1 from J, leaving 9 bases between them. The CDR3 protein is CASSATESYEQYF. Written as DNA, the CDR3 is TGTGCCAGCAGCGCGACAGAATCCTACGAGCAGTACTTC.